This is a list of T cell receptor beta chains from one sample in a study of T cells after yellow fever vaccination. TCRdb ran MiXCR on the 5' RACE reads and lists one entry per CDR3 protein. Of hundreds of thousands of distinct CDR3 sequences listed, over 8% were seen once; the top ten hold approximately 19%. The sample consisted of PBMCs, taken on the day of the first yellow fever vaccination. These receptors were taken from a man aged 18 to 30 who received the YFV17D yellow fever vaccine. CDR3s include the opening cysteine and the closing phenylalanine or tryptophan. D genes are given only for firm matches. Clone size is not always given. Where it is, it says once, few, many or a class for expanded clones.

D: NA
J: TRBJ2-2
V: TRBV5-4
size: many
CDR3: CASSWTDTGELFF
DNA: TGTGCCAGCAGCTGGACCGACACCGGGGAGCTGTTTTTT

D: NA
J: TRBJ2-1
V: TRBV20-1
size: few
CDR3: CSARDHLSSSSYNEQFF
DNA: TGCAGTGCTAGAGACCATTTGTCGAGCAGCTCCTACAATGAGCAGTTCTTC

D: NA
J: TRBJ2-7
V: TRBV7-9
size: few
CDR3: CASSSPGHGVLEQYF
DNA: TGTGCCAGCAGCTCACCGGGACACGGGGTTTTGGAGCAGTACTTC

D: NA
J: TRBJ2-7
V: TRBV6-1
size: few
CDR3: CASSAGRGSEQYF
DNA: TGTGCCAGCAGTGCCGGACGTGGCAGCGAGCAGTACTTC

D: TRBD1
J: TRBJ1-5
V: TRBV12-3/TRBV12-4
size: NA
CDR3: CASRGTGIGQPQHF
DNA: TGTGCCAGCAGAGGGACAGGGATAGGTCAGCCCCAGCATTTT

D: TRBD2
J: TRBJ2-5
V: TRBV4-1
size: once
CDR3: CASSQEGTSGWPQETQYF
DNA: TGCGCCAGCAGCCAAGAGGGGACTAGCGGGTGGCCCCAAGAGACCCAGTACTTC

D: NA
J: TRBJ1-2
V: TRBV19
size: few
CDR3: CASSMYPGVGYGYTF
DNA: TGTGCCAGTAGTATGTATCCGGGAGTCGGCTATGGCTACACCTTC

D: TRBD2
J: TRBJ2-5
V: TRBV5-1
size: few
CDR3: CASSPSLGSGRETQYF
DNA: TGCGCCAGCAGCCCCTCTCTGGGTAGCGGGCGGGAGACCCAGTACTTC

D: TRBD1
J: TRBJ1-1
V: TRBV2
size: NA
CDR3: CASSWTGPGAFF
DNA: TGTGCCAGCAGCTGGACAGGCCCTGGAGCTTTCTTT

D: TRBD1
J: TRBJ2-1
V: TRBV6-1
size: few
CDR3: CATGTGNVNEQFF
DNA: TGTGCCACCGGGACAGGAAACGTCAATGAGCAGTTCTTC

D: NA
J: TRBJ1-1
V: TRBV7-3
size: NA
CDR3: CASSLEASTEAFF
DNA: TGTGCCAGCAGCTTGGAGGCCAGCACTGAAGCTTTCTTT

D: TRBD1
J: TRBJ2-1
V: TRBV7-3
size: few
CDR3: CASSLWQGADEQFF
DNA: TGTGCCAGCAGCTTATGGCAGGGGGCTGATGAGCAGTTCTTC

D: NA
J: TRBJ2-5
V: TRBV7-2
size: NA
CDR3: CASSLSGAGETQYF
DNA: TGTGCCAGCAGCTTATCGGGGGCCGGAGAGACCCAGTACTTC

D: TRBD2
J: TRBJ2-1
V: TRBV20-1
size: NA
CDR3: CSASDWGGGDEQFF
DNA: TGCAGTGCTAGTGATTGGGGGGGAGGGGATGAGCAGTTCTTC

D: NA
J: TRBJ2-3
V: TRBV11-1
size: NA
CDR3: CASSLAQGGADTQYF
DNA: TGTGCCAGCAGCTTAGCACAGGGTGGTGCAGATACGCAGTATTTT

D: NA
J: TRBJ2-2
V: TRBV5-1
size: NA
CDR3: CASSLGRETGELFF
DNA: TGCGCCAGCAGCCTCGGCAGGGAGACGGGGGAGCTGTTTTTT

D: TRBD1
J: TRBJ1-5
V: TRBV20-1
size: NA
CDR3: CSATSGDRGYFQHF
DNA: TGCAGTGCTACCAGCGGAGACAGGGGGTATTTTCAGCATTTT

D: NA
J: TRBJ1-2
V: TRBV7-3
size: few
CDR3: CASSLTSGSYGYTF
DNA: TGTGCCAGCAGCTTAACATCAGGATCCTATGGCTACACCTTC

D: TRBD1
J: TRBJ1-6
V: TRBV3-1
size: NA
CDR3: CASSQGTGSYNSPLHF
DNA: TGTGCCAGCAGCCAAGGGACAGGCTCCTATAATTCACCCCTCCACTTT

D: NA
J: TRBJ2-7
V: TRBV20-1
size: many
CDR3: CSARRDTTYEQYF
DNA: TGCAGTGCTAGGAGGGACACCACCTACGAGCAGTACTTC

D: NA
J: TRBJ2-6
V: TRBV7-2
size: many
CDR3: CASSLDHSGANVLTF
DNA: TGTGCCAGCAGCTTAGACCACTCCGGGGCCAACGTCCTGACTTTC

D: NA
J: TRBJ2-2
V: TRBV5-1
size: few
CDR3: CASSLTRATGELFF
DNA: TGCGCCAGCAGCCTCACTCGGGCGACCGGGGAGCTGTTTTTT

D: NA
J: TRBJ1-5
V: TRBV7-9
size: few
CDR3: CASSLGTGMSNQPQHF
DNA: TGTGCCAGCAGCTTAGGCACAGGGATGAGCAATCAGCCCCAGCATTTT

D: NA
J: TRBJ1-4
V: TRBV7-2
size: NA
CDR3: CASRPPSLERLFF
DNA: TGTGCCAGCAGGCCGCCCTCCCTTGAAAGACTGTTTTTT

D: NA
J: TRBJ1-5
V: TRBV24-1
size: many
CDR3: CATSDYRFDQPQHF
DNA: TGTGCCACCAGTGATTATCGATTTGATCAGCCCCAGCATTTT

D: NA
J: TRBJ2-5
V: TRBV6-2/TRBV6-3
size: NA
CDR3: CASSYAGTWETQYF
DNA: TGTGCCAGCAGTTACGCCGGGACGTGGGAGACCCAGTACTTC

D: TRBD1
J: TRBJ2-4
V: TRBV11-2
size: NA
CDR3: CASSTTGTDAKNIQYF
DNA: TGTGCCAGCAGCACGACCGGGACAGACGCCAAAAACATTCAGTACTTC

D: NA
J: TRBJ1-4
V: TRBV5-1
size: NA
CDR3: CASSWGNWTNEKLFF
DNA: TGCGCCAGCAGCTGGGGGAATTGGACTAATGAAAAACTGTTTTTT

D: NA
J: TRBJ2-1
V: TRBV20-1
size: many
CDR3: CSAREVPYNEQFF
DNA: TGCAGTGCTAGAGAAGTCCCCTACAATGAGCAGTTCTTC

D: NA
J: TRBJ2-7
V: TRBV20-1
size: NA
CDR3: CSAVRRDTYEQYF
DNA: TGCAGTGCTGTCCGAAGGGACACCTACGAGCAGTACTTC

D: TRBD2
J: TRBJ2-1
V: TRBV12-3/TRBV12-4
size: NA
CDR3: CASSFTSGINEQFF
DNA: TGTGCCAGCAGTTTCACTAGCGGGATCAATGAGCAGTTCTTC

D: NA
J: TRBJ1-2
V: TRBV11-3
size: NA
CDR3: CASTIIGGFAYGYTF
DNA: TGTGCCAGCACCATCATCGGGGGTTTTGCCTATGGCTACACCTTC

D: NA
J: TRBJ2-5
V: TRBV12-3/TRBV12-4
size: NA
CDR3: CASSFRGKETQYF
DNA: TGTGCCAGCAGTTTTCGGGGGAAAGAGACCCAGTACTTC

D: TRBD1
J: TRBJ1-5
V: TRBV4-2
size: NA
CDR3: CASSLAPGGDQPQHF
DNA: TGTGCCAGCAGCCTGGCTCCAGGGGGTGATCAGCCCCAGCATTTT

D: NA
J: TRBJ1-1
V: TRBV6-5
size: NA
CDR3: CASSYSRRNTEAFF
DNA: TGTGCCAGCAGTTACTCGCGCAGGAACACTGAAGCTTTCTTT

D: NA
J: TRBJ1-6
V: TRBV9
size: many
CDR3: CASSVAGSPLHF
DNA: TGTGCCAGCAGCGTAGCAGGATCACCCCTCCACTTT

D: TRBD1
J: TRBJ2-1
V: TRBV29-1
size: NA
CDR3: CSTSEGQGNEQFF
DNA: TGCAGCACTTCTGAGGGACAGGGAAATGAGCAGTTCTTC

D: NA
J: TRBJ1-5
V: TRBV19
size: few
CDR3: CASSVPNRPQHF
DNA: TGTGCCAGTTCAGTCCCCAACCGGCCCCAGCATTTT

D: NA
J: TRBJ2-5
V: TRBV5-1
size: NA
CDR3: CASRPDGIQETQYF
DNA: TGCGCCAGCAGACCCGACGGAATCCAAGAGACCCAGTACTTC

D: NA
J: TRBJ1-2
V: TRBV9
size: many
CDR3: CASSPGVTNYGYTF
DNA: TGTGCCAGCAGCCCTGGTGTAACTAACTATGGCTACACCTTC

D: NA
J: TRBJ2-3
V: TRBV5-1
size: few
CDR3: CASSLLPISDTQYF
DNA: TGCGCCAGCAGTCTCCTACCCATCTCAGATACGCAGTATTTT

D: NA
J: TRBJ1-5
V: TRBV20-1
size: NA
CDR3: CSARDRRGFMNQPQHF
DNA: TGCAGTGCTAGAGACAGGAGAGGGTTCATGAATCAGCCCCAGCATTTT

D: NA
J: TRBJ1-2
V: TRBV20-1
size: few
CDR3: CSAPDRDYYGYTF
DNA: TGCAGTGCTCCGGACCGCGATTACTATGGCTACACCTTC

D: TRBD1
J: TRBJ1-2
V: TRBV20-1
size: few
CDR3: CSASLDNAQGGNYGYTF
DNA: TGCAGTGCTAGTCTGGACAACGCACAAGGGGGCAACTATGGCTACACCTTC

D: NA
J: TRBJ2-5
V: TRBV5-1
size: few
CDR3: CASSLGVPPGETQYF
DNA: TGCGCCAGCAGCTTAGGGGTTCCCCCCGGAGAGACCCAGTACTTC

D: NA
J: TRBJ2-6
V: TRBV5-1
size: few
CDR3: CASSRDGGRNSFGANVLTF
DNA: TGCGCCAGCAGCCGGGATGGGGGCCGTAATAGTTTTGGGGCCAACGTCCTGACTTTC

D: TRBD1
J: TRBJ1-2
V: TRBV5-6
size: few
CDR3: CASSLTGGDGGYTF
DNA: TGTGCCAGCAGCTTGACAGGGGGCGACGGTGGCTACACCTTC

D: NA
J: TRBJ2-3
V: TRBV2
size: NA
CDR3: CASSEAVAITDTQYF
DNA: TGTGCCAGCAGTGAAGCTGTGGCCATCACAGATACGCAGTATTTT

D: NA
J: TRBJ1-2
V: TRBV28
size: NA
CDR3: CASSPGGNSPYGYTF
DNA: TGTGCCAGCAGCCCTGGGGGGAATTCCCCCTATGGCTACACCTTC

D: TRBD2
J: TRBJ2-3
V: TRBV27
size: NA
CDR3: CASSPLLAGGRTDTQYF
DNA: TGTGCCAGCAGTCCGTTACTAGCGGGGGGACGCACAGATACGCAGTATTTT

D: TRBD2
J: TRBJ2-3
V: TRBV4-2
size: NA
CDR3: CASSQGTSGGSTDTQYF
DNA: TGTGCCAGCAGCCAAGGGACTAGCGGGGGCTCCACAGATACGCAGTATTTT

D: NA
J: TRBJ1-3
V: TRBV11-2
size: many
CDR3: CASSLSLGNTIYF
DNA: TGTGCCAGCAGCTTATCCCTTGGAAACACCATATATTTT

D: TRBD1
J: TRBJ2-5
V: TRBV3-1
size: NA
CDR3: CASSPLPGQGGSETQYF
DNA: TGTGCCAGCAGCCCACTACCGGGACAGGGGGGTTCGGAGACCCAGTACTTC